A selection of T cell receptor beta chains follows, all from one sample in a study of shared clonotypes between healthy human individuals. TCRdb keeps only in-frame clones here, not all; method: immunoSEQ multiplex PCR. The table lists about 2.2 million clones, around 93% of them singletons, with about 1.6% in the top ten. The specimen was naive CD8+ T cells from PBMCs. These receptor sequences come from a man aged 18 to 35 in good health. Some clones in this sample may be carry-over from other donors' samples. The CDR3 runs from the conserved cysteine through the conserved F or W. The D gene is left open where the match is weak. Clone size is given for some rows only: seen once, a few or many times, or a class if the clone is expanded.

D,size,J,V,DNA,CDR3
TRBD1,-,TRBJ1-2,TRBV27,TGTGCCAGCAGTATAGGACAGGGGGCCTACTATGGCTACACCTTC,CASSIGQGAYYGYTF
-,-,TRBJ2-7,TRBV7-2,TGTGCCAGCAGCTCCCTCCGATCCTTGGGCCCCTCCTACGAGCAGTACTTC,CASSSLRSLGPSYEQYF
-,once,TRBJ1-2,TRBV14,TGTGCCAGCAGCCAAGGCCCCCGGGCAGGTATTGATGGCTACACCTTC,CASSQGPRAGIDGYTF
-,-,TRBJ2-5,TRBV9,TGTGCCAGCAGCGTCGACAGGGAGGAAGAGACCCAGTACTTC,CASSVDREEETQYF
-,-,TRBJ2-7,TRBV29-1,TGCAGCGTTGAATATGGGAGCTCCTACGAGCAGTACTTC,CSVEYGSSYEQYF
-,-,TRBJ1-5,TRBV6-6,TGTGCCAGCAGTTACGGTGGGGGCAATCAGCCCCAGCATTTT,CASSYGGGNQPQHF
TRBD2,-,TRBJ2-7,TRBV2,TGTGCCAGCAGGGGACTAGGGGGAGACTACGAGCAGTACTTC,CASRGLGGDYEQYF
TRBD2,-,TRBJ2-5,TRBV7-9,TGTGCCAGCAGCTTTTCTGGCGGGAGGGCCGGAGAGACCCAGTACTTC,CASSFSGGRAGETQYF
-,-,TRBJ2-1,TRBV4-3,TGCGCCAGCAGCCAAGAAGGGACGGAGTACAATGAGCAGTTCTTC,CASSQEGTEYNEQFF
-,-,TRBJ2-1,TRBV5-6,TGTGCCAGCAGCCAAGACGACAATGAGCAGTTCTTC,CASSQDDNEQFF
TRBD2,-,TRBJ2-7,TRBV28,TGTGCCAGCAGTTTATGGCTAGCGGGAGGCGAGCAGTACTTC,CASSLWLAGGEQYF
TRBD1,-,TRBJ1-1,TRBV13,TGTGCCAGCAGGTCATTCGGACAGGGGGGTGAAGCTTTCTTT,CASRSFGQGGEAFF
-,once,TRBJ2-7,TRBV20-1,TGCAGTGCCGAGCGGGAGCAGTACTTC,CSAEREQYF
TRBD1,-,TRBJ2-7,TRBV4-1,TGCGCCAGCAGCCAACTGGACAGGGGCGAGCAGTACTTC,CASSQLDRGEQYF
TRBD1,-,TRBJ2-7,TRBV28,TGTGCCAGCAGACAGGGGAAGGGCGAGCAGTACTTC,CASRQGKGEQYF
TRBD1,-,TRBJ1-4,TRBV27,TGTGCCAGCAGTGCACGGACAGGGGAACGGAATGAAAAACTGTTTTTT,CASSARTGERNEKLFF
-,-,TRBJ2-7,TRBV7-9,TGTGCCAGCAGCATCGACCGTTACGAGCAGTACTTC,CASSIDRYEQYF
-,-,TRBJ2-1,TRBV11-2,TGTGCCAGCAGCAGGAAGAAAGGGATCAATGAGCAGTTCTTC,CASSRKKGINEQFF
-,-,TRBJ2-2,TRBV9,TGTGCCAGCAGCTTAGGGAAACCCGGGGAGCTGTTTTTT,CASSLGKPGELFF
-,few,TRBJ1-5,TRBV27,TGTGCCAGCAGTGAACTAAGCAATCAGCCCCAGCATTTT,CASSELSNQPQHF
TRBD2,-,TRBJ2-1,TRBV5-1,TGCGCCAGCAGCTTGATCCCTAGCGGAAACAATGAGCAGTTCTTC,CASSLIPSGNNEQFF
-,-,TRBJ2-3,TRBV7-3,TGTGCCAGCAGCGCCACGACGGTAGATACGCAGTATTTT,CASSATTVDTQYF
-,-,TRBJ2-7,TRBV5-4,TGTGCCAGCAGCTCGGGTTTCCGGGAGCTTTGGGAGCAGTACTTC,CASSSGFRELWEQYF
TRBD2,-,TRBJ2-7,TRBV7-9,TGTGCCAGCAGCCACACAGGACTAGCGAAGAACGAGCAGTACTTC,CASSHTGLAKNEQYF
-,-,TRBJ2-3,TRBV27,TGTGCCAGCAGTCCCCCGGGGACCACAGATACGCAGTATTTT,CASSPPGTTDTQYF
TRBD1,once,TRBJ2-7,TRBV25-1,TGTGCGACCGGGACAGGGCTCTACGAGCAGTACTTC,CATGTGLYEQYF
-,-,TRBJ1-1,TRBV28,TGTGCCAGCACCTCTTGGGGGATGAACACTGAAGCTTTCTTT,CASTSWGMNTEAFF
TRBD1,-,TRBJ1-2,TRBV29-1,TGCAGCGTTGTGGGGGGGACAGCTAACTATGGCTACACCTTC,CSVVGGTANYGYTF
TRBD1,-,TRBJ1-1,TRBV28,TGTGCCAGCACCTTAGGGAACTATTGGGACAGGGGTCCGAACACTGAAGCTTTCTTT,CASTLGNYWDRGPNTEAFF
-,-,TRBJ2-7,TRBV14,TGTGCCAGCAGTCCACGTCAGGGATATGGGTACGAGCAGTACTTC,CASSPRQGYGYEQYF
TRBD1,-,TRBJ1-5,TRBV7-2,TGTGCCAGCAGCAACCGGGACAGGGACAATCAGCCCCAGCATTTT,CASSNRDRDNQPQHF
-,-,TRBJ2-5,TRBV5-4,TGTGCCAGCAGCTTCAAAGAGACCCAGTACTTC,CASSFKETQYF
-,-,TRBJ2-3,TRBV15,TGTGCCACCAGCAGAGAGGAGCGGCTCACAGATACGCAGTATTTT,CATSREERLTDTQYF
TRBD2,-,TRBJ2-1,TRBV9,TGTGCCAGCAGCGTAGAGCGGGAGGGCCTCTACAATGAGCAGTTCTTC,CASSVEREGLYNEQFF
TRBD1,-,TRBJ2-7,TRBV27,TGTGCCAGCAGTTTACGGGACAGGCATAGCGAGCAGTACTTC,CASSLRDRHSEQYF
-,-,TRBJ2-7,TRBV15,TGTGCCACCAGCAACCCCTTCCAGCTTGAGCAGTACTTC,CATSNPFQLEQYF
-,-,TRBJ2-5,TRBV5-1,TGCGCCAGCAGCTACCGGAGGGACCAAGAGACCCAGTACTTC,CASSYRRDQETQYF
-,-,TRBJ2-3,TRBV9,TGTGCCAGCAGCGTAGGTAACGCGGACACAGATACGCAGTATTTT,CASSVGNADTDTQYF
-,-,TRBJ1-1,TRBV5-6,TGTGCCAGCAGCTTGTTTACCGCCCAGAGGGCTTTCTTT,CASSLFTAQRAFF
-,-,TRBJ2-7,TRBV11-2,TGTGCCAGCAGCTTATCAGGAGGTGCCTACGAGCAGTACTTC,CASSLSGGAYEQYF
-,-,TRBJ2-3,TRBV7-3,TGTGCCAGCAGCACGACGGGCACAGATACGCAGTATTTT,CASSTTGTDTQYF
TRBD2,-,TRBJ2-7,TRBV10-1,TGCGCCAGCAGTGAAGTAGCGGGAGCCGAGCAGTACTTC,CASSEVAGAEQYF
-,-,TRBJ2-4,TRBV5-8,TGTGCCAGCAGCTTGGCCAACAGGGACCTAAACATTCAGTACTTC,CASSLANRDLNIQYF
TRBD1,-,TRBJ1-1,TRBV5-1,TGCGCCAGCAGCCCGCTTGGGACAGGGATCACTGAAGCTTTCTTT,CASSPLGTGITEAFF
-,-,TRBJ2-3,TRBV15,TGTGCCACCAGCAGAGTCGACTCGTTCACAGATACGCAGTATTTT,CATSRVDSFTDTQYF
-,-,TRBJ2-3,TRBV27,TGTGCCAGCAGGGGATGGGGCACAGATACGCAGTATTTT,CASRGWGTDTQYF
TRBD1,-,TRBJ1-2,TRBV19,TGTGCCAGTATCGACCGGGACAGCTATGGCTACACCTTC,CASIDRDSYGYTF
TRBD1,-,TRBJ2-7,TRBV7-8,TGTGCCAGCAGCTATGACAGGGATAACCCCTCCTACGAGCAGTACTTC,CASSYDRDNPSYEQYF
TRBD1,-,TRBJ2-7,TRBV27,TGTGCCAGCAGTTTAGCGGGACAGGGTATGTACGAGCAGTACTTC,CASSLAGQGMYEQYF
TRBD2,-,TRBJ2-3,TRBV18,TGTGCCAGCTCACCACTACTAGCGGACACAGATACGCAGTATTTT,CASSPLLADTDTQYF
-,once,TRBJ2-7,TRBV2,TGTGCCAGCCAGGGATCCTACGAGCAGTACTTC,CASQGSYEQYF